The clone carrying this T cell receptor beta chain appeared once. Its specificity is unknown. This CDR3 contains 12 residues. Trimming shortened V by 3 bases and J by 5 bases, and 7 bases separated the two germline ends. CDR1 is ENHRY and CDR2 is SYGVKD in the germline V gene. The entry originates in a study of CD8 T cells in Susac syndrome. General study findings and limits: As acknowledged by the study, its TCR sequencing and HLA analysis included a relatively small number of individuals.

The RNA, about 0.45 to 1 ug, was put through reverse transcription using random hexamers. TCRdb fed the immunoSEQ multiplex PCR reads into MiXCR, producing one record per CDR3 protein. Of 150,000 to 190,000 distinct CDR3 sequences in the sample, approximately 95% are singletons; the top ten hold roughly 0.16%. TCR beta from blood CD8+ and CD4+ T cells was sequenced. The patients with Susac syndrome were individuals who fulfilled the recently defined diagnostic criteria for disease that was either definite or probable. TEMRA cells were FACS-enriched and CD8+ and CD4+ T cells negatively isolated. The sequenced sample was CD4+ T cells from PBMCs. This receptor was obtained from a human donor with Susac syndrome. The J gene is TRBJ1-2, the V gene TRBV10-3; D gene ambiguous. CDR3 DNA: TGTGCCATCAGTGATGGCACGTATGGCTACACCTTC. It translates to CAISDGTYGYTF.